This T cell receptor (beta chain) was observed in a study of human T cells and chemical hapten exposure. TCRdb ran MiXCR on the RACE reads and lists one entry per CDR3 protein. The sample carries about 190,000 distinct CDR3 sequences, more than 20% recorded once. This clonotype turned up a few times. Regarding time point: patch test 3, about 24 weeks after DPC sensitization. Treatment specified: therapeutic diphenylcyclopropenone sensitization with weekly scalp DPC. Germline V gives CDR1 MNHEY, CDR2 SVGEGT. Trimming shortened V by 4 bases and J by 6 bases, and 10 bases separated the two germline ends. The CDR3 length is 13 residues.

Here the sequenced sample was whole blood, taken in connection with sensitization to the hapten diphenylcyclopropenone (DPC). The chain is built from TRBV6-2 or TRBV6-3 and TRBJ2-1; D is unclear. This clonotype was sampled from a woman aged 35 to 49 with alopecia areata. Some clones in this sample may be carry-over from other donors' samples. CDR3 DNA sequence: TGTGCCAGCAGTTCCACGCGGCGCAATGAGCAGTTCTTC. This encodes CASSSTRRNEQFF.